The 24 T cell receptor beta chains listed next were all sequenced from one sample in a study of a mutant IDH1 vaccine in newly diagnosed glioma. Time point here: baseline, week 1 (first vaccination visit). The treatment was: pre-vaccination baseline after standard-of-care therapy. Produced via immunoSEQ multiplex PCR; TCRdb's table is partial and in-frame only. The repertoire includes more than 80,000 clones, under 90% of them detected once, and approximately 7.4% sits in the top ten. This specimen was PBMCs, taken from a glioma patient treated with radiotherapy, temozolomide or both. Receptor source: a woman aged 50 to 60 with glioma.

With respect to this clone: This sample also contains other DNA sequences that code for the same CDR3. The chain links TRBV9 to TRBJ1-2; unclear D gene. CDR1 is SGDLS and CDR2 is YYNGEE in the germline V gene. This CDR3 is built from 13 residues. Trimming removed 0 bases at V and 1 base at J, with 4 bases between. The CDR3 loop is CASSVDRNYGYTF. The CDR3, as DNA: TGTGCCAGCAGCGTAGATCGTAACTATGGCTACACCTTC. Filled out from reference TRBV9 and TRBJ1-2, the complete variable domain reads DSGVTQTPKHLITATGQRVTLRCSPRSGDLSVYWYQQSLDQGLQFLIQYYNGEERAKGNILERFSAQQFPDLHSELNLSSLELGDSALYFCASSVDRNYGYTFGSGTRLTVV.

This chain links TRBV5-1 with TRBJ2-5; no clear D gene. Deletions cut 0 bases from V and 2 bases from J, with 2 bases between. CDR3 size: 12 residues. CDR1 and CDR2 from the germline V gene are SGHRS and YFSETQ. The DNA for the CDR3 is TGCGCCAGCAGCTTGGGTCAAGAGACCCAGTACTTC. This codes for CASSLGQETQYF.

The chain joins TRBV2 to TRBJ2-2; 9 bases map to TRBD1. CDR1 is SNHLY, CDR2 FYNNEI, per germline. This CDR3 contains 15 residues. The J segment lost 6 bases and the V segment lost 7 bases, leaving 9 bases of the junction unmatched. CDR3 residues: CASKRTGERPGELFF. CDR3 DNA: TGTGCCAGCAAAAGGACAGGGGAGCGTCCCGGGGAGCTGTTTTTT.

V and J are TRBV2 and TRBJ1-2; possible D gene TRBD1, 6 bases. The CDR3 covers 14 residues. CDR1 SNHLY and CDR2 FYNNEI come from the germline V gene. V lost 8 bases and J 6 bases, leaving 19 bases between the germline ends. CDR3 residues: CASGLNLSGDGYTF. DNA for the CDR3: TGTGCCAGCGGACTGAATCTATCAGGGGATGGCTACACCTTC.

V usage is TRBV7-2 and J usage is TRBJ2-3, with 7 bases fitting TRBD2. CDR3 length: 13 residues. J gave up 6 bases and V 4 bases, and 4 bases lay outside the gene matches. Germline loops: CDR1 SGHTA, CDR2 FQGNSA. DNA of the CDR3: TGTGCCAGCAGCTCTAGACTAGCCGATACGCAGTATTTT. Amino acid sequence: CASSSRLADTQYF.

The chain recombines TRBV7-3 with TRBJ2-5, with TRBD2 matching over 7 bases. The CDR3 totals 12 residues. Germline CDR1 SGHTA, CDR2 FQGTGA. Trimming cost V 4 bases and J 5 bases; bases outside gene matches: 1. CDR3 protein: CASSSGGETQYF. The CDR3, as DNA: TGTGCCAGCAGCTCCGGGGGGGAGACCCAGTACTTC.

The chain couples TRBV9 to TRBJ1-3; D may be TRBD1 (5 bases). This CDR3 is built from 16 residues. Germline CDR1 is SGDLS and CDR2 is YYNGEE. Trimming shortened V by 3 bases and J by 0 bases, and 13 bases separated the two germline ends. The CDR3 loop reads CASSAGRTSSGNTIYF. The CDR3 nucleotides read TGTGCCAGCAGCGCGGGACGGACGAGCTCTGGAAACACCATATATTTT.

The genes are TRBV11-2 and TRBJ2-3; either TRBD1 or TRBD2 may supply D (5 bases each). V gave up 1 base and J gave up 2 bases, with 22 bases separating them. Germline lookup yields CDR1 SGHAT and CDR2 FQNNGV. The CDR3 totals 19 residues. CDR3 sequence: CASSLVLGTLTEITDTQYF. The CDR3 bases are TGTGCCAGCAGCTTAGTCCTAGGGACCCTGACAGAGATCACAGATACGCAGTATTTT.

The chain employs TRBV6-1 and TRBJ2-7, with TRBD1 as a possible D gene (5 bases). CDR3 size: 11 residues. The germline V and J ends were trimmed by 10 bases and 2 bases, with 9 bases remaining between them. The germline V gene has CDR1 MNHNS and CDR2 SASEGT. The CDR3 sequence is CATEGAYEQYF. CDR3 nucleotides: TGTGCCACCGAAGGGGCCTACGAGCAGTACTTC.

The V and J genes are TRBV19 and TRBJ1-1; 10 bases map to TRBD1. Germline loops: CDR1 LNHDA, CDR2 SQIVND (reference sequence). This CDR3 region has 16 residues. Trimming took 4 bases from V and 5 from J; bases not matched to a gene: 10. The CDR3 spells CASSTPWDRGGTEAFF. CDR3 nucleotides: TGTGCCAGTAGTACTCCCTGGGACAGGGGAGGAACTGAAGCTTTCTTT.

The chain links TRBV4-2 to TRBJ1-5; possible D gene TRBD1, 5 bases. The CDR3 consists of 17 residues. In germline, CDR1 is LGHNA, CDR2 YNFKEQ. Trimming left V 0 bases short and J 6 bases short, with 18 bases between. CDR3 nucleotide sequence: TGTGCCAGCAGCCAAGACCGCCGGGGGGAGGTGGGTCAGCCCCAGCATTTT. This codes for CASSQDRRGEVGQPQHF.

The chain has TRBV19 and TRBJ2-7; 8 bases map to TRBD1. Germline-derived CDR1 and CDR2 are LNHDA and SQIVND (reference sequence). The CDR3 has 15 residues. Germline trimming cut 3 bases from V and 3 bases from J; bases unmatched to any gene: 7. The CDR3 DNA is TGTGCCAGTAGTATCCGGACAGGGAACTTCTACGAGCAGTACTTC. It codes for CASSIRTGNFYEQYF.

The chain carries TRBV6-1 and TRBJ1-2; 7 bases agree with TRBD1. V shed 2 bases, J shed 3 bases, and the junction held 0 bases outside the gene matches. This CDR3 spans 13 amino acids. From germline, CDR1 is MNHNS and CDR2 SASEGT. CDR3 residues: CASSETGDYGYTF. The CDR3 coding sequence is TGTGCCAGCAGTGAAACAGGGGACTATGGCTACACCTTC.

This chain uses TRBV5-4 with TRBJ1-2; 8 bases align to TRBD1. Germline-derived CDR1 and CDR2 are SGHNT and YYREEE (reference sequence). With V trimmed by 7 bases and J by 1 base, 6 bases remained unmatched. The CDR3 sequence is 14 residues long. DNA for the CDR3: TGTGCCAGCCTCGGACAGGGAGTTAACTATGGCTACACCTTC. Amino acid sequence: CASLGQGVNYGYTF. Variable domain in full (rest from reference TRBV5-4 and TRBJ1-2): ETGVTQSPTHLIKTRGQQVTLRCSSQSGHNTVSWYQQALGQGPQFIFQYYREEENGRGNFPPRFSGLQFPNYSSELNVNALELDDSALYLCASLGQGVNYGYTFGSGTRLTVV.

The chain has TRBV6-5 and TRBJ1-1, with D hard to call. Germline CDR1 MNHEY, CDR2 SVGAGI. There are 16 residues in the CDR3. Trimming removed 2 bases from V and 1 base from J, with 14 bases in between. CDR3 amino acids: CASSYGWGSQNTEAFF. The CDR3 region has the DNA TGTGCCAGCAGTTACGGCTGGGGATCGCAGAACACTGAAGCTTTCTTT.

V gene TRBV13 combines with J gene TRBJ2-5, with 9 bases matching TRBD2. CDR3 length: 14 amino acids. CDR1 is PRHDT and CDR2 is FYEKMQ in the germline V gene (reference sequence). The trim removed 3 bases at V and 4 bases at J, leaving 3 bases unmatched. CDR3 coding DNA: TGTGCCAGCAGCTTGCGGGAGGGCCTAGAGACCCAGTACTTC. Its protein product is CASSLREGLETQYF. Full variable domain (rest looked up from reference TRBV13 and TRBJ2-5): AAGVIQSPRHLIKEKRETATLKCYPIPRHDTVYWYQQGPGQDPQFLISFYEKMQSDKGSIPDRFSAQQFSDYHSELNMSSLELGDSALYFCASSLREGLETQYFGPGTRLLVL.

The genes are TRBV10-3 and TRBJ2-7; 10 bases agree with TRBD1. CDR1 and CDR2 (germline): ENHRY, SYGVKD. With 0 bases clipped from V and 1 base from J, the junction kept 3 bases outside the gene matches. The CDR3 has 16 amino acids. This chain's CDR3 is CAISESAGQGSYEQYF. The CDR3 coding sequence is TGTGCCATCAGTGAGTCAGCGGGACAGGGGTCCTACGAGCAGTACTTC.

The J gene is TRBJ2-1, the V gene TRBV27; 9 nucleotides agree with TRBD2. Germline loops: CDR1 MNHEY, CDR2 SMNVEV (reference sequence). The CDR3 is made up of 14 amino acids. V lost 5 bases and J lost 7; bases outside the gene matches: 6. CDR3: CASSLTRGGNEQFF. The CDR3, as DNA: TGTGCCAGCAGTCTTACGCGGGGGGGAAATGAGCAGTTCTTC.

This chain connects TRBV11-2 to TRBJ2-2, with D uncertain. The CDR3 extends over 14 amino acids. Germline V gene sequence: CDR1 SGHAT, CDR2 FQNNGV. Trimming removed 3 bases at V and 1 base at J, with 6 bases between. The CDR3: CASSFQLNTGELFF. Here the CDR3 DNA reads TGTGCCAGCAGCTTTCAATTGAACACCGGGGAGCTGTTTTTT.

This CDR3 is CASSFRQDTEAFF. Written as DNA, the CDR3 is TGTGCCAGCAGCTTTCGACAAGACACTGAAGCTTTCTTT. The rearrangement uses TRBV11-3 and TRBJ1-1; D ambiguous. The germline V gene encodes CDR1 SGHNT and CDR2 YENEEA. Trimming stripped 3 bases from V and 3 bases from J, with 8 bases between. The CDR3 loop spans 13 amino acids.

The rearrangement joins TRBV19 to TRBJ2-7; possibly TRBD2 for D (6 bases). Germline CDR1 and CDR2: LNHDA and SQIVND (reference sequence). Trimming took 0 bases from V and 6 from J, leaving 6 bases between them. This CDR3 is built from 12 residues. CDR3 nucleotides: TGTGCCAGTAGTATAGAGGGGGGCGAGCAGTACTTC. The encoded protein is CASSIEGGEQYF.

This clone is a singleton in its sample. The CDR3 DNA is TGTGCCAGTAGTATCTTGGGCCTAAGGGGCAATCAGCCCCAGCATTTT. This translates into CASSILGLRGNQPQHF. V usage is TRBV19 and J usage is TRBJ1-5; no definite D call. The CDR3 runs to 16 residues. Germline CDR1 reads LNHDA; CDR2 reads SQIVND (reference sequence). Deletions cut 3 bases from V and 2 bases from J, with 14 bases between. Complete variable domain (other parts from reference TRBV19 and TRBJ1-5): DGGITQSPKYLFRKEGQNVTLSCEQNLNHDAMYWYRQDPGQGLRLIYYSQIVNDFQKGDIAEGYSVSREKKESFPLTVTSAQKNPTAFYLCASSILGLRGNQPQHFGDGTRLSIL.

J is TRBJ1-2 and V is TRBV7-2; 11 positions match TRBD1. CDR3 length: 15 residues. The J segment lost 7 bases and the V segment lost 0 bases, leaving 4 bases of the junction unmatched. Germline CDR1 and CDR2: SGHTA and FQGNSA. CDR3: CASSLAGQGDRGYTF. Here the CDR3 DNA reads TGTGCCAGCAGCTTAGCGGGACAGGGGGACCGTGGCTACACCTTC.

The V and J genes are TRBV18 and TRBJ1-1; 7 bases fit TRBD1. Germline CDR1 reads KGHSH; CDR2 reads LQKENI. The CDR3 runs to 13 residues. With 5 bases clipped from V and 7 bases from J, the junction kept 7 bases outside the gene matches. The CDR3 DNA reads TGTGCCAGCTCATTAACAGGGGAAGGTGAAGCTTTCTTT. Its translation is CASSLTGEGEAFF.